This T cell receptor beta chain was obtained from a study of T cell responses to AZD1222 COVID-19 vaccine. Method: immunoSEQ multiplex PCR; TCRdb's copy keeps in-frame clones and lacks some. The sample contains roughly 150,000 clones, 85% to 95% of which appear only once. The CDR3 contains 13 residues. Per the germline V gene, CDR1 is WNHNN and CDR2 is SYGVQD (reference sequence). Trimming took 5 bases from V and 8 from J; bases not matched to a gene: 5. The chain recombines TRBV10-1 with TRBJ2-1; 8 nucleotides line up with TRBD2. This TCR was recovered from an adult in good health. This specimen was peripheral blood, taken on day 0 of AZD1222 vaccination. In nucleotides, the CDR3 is TGCGCCAGCAGTCCCGGGACTAGGGATGAGCAGTTCTTC. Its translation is CASSPGTRDEQFF.